The 12 T cell receptor beta chains given below trace back to one sample, sequenced in a study of blood T cells in healthy people across ages. For the second PCR, which ran for roughly 6 to 12 cycles, a sample-barcoded 5' primer and a J-beta primer mix were used. MiXCR was run by TCRdb on the 5' RACE reads, yielding one entry per CDR3 protein. Altogether 790,000 or so distinct CDR3 sequences are present, just over 55% being singletons, with the ten largest covering roughly 24%. The sequencing sample was made of blood. The receptors stem from a man aged 40-55 years in good health.

The chain uses TRBV9 and TRBJ2-1; D is perhaps TRBD2 (6 bases). This CDR3 is built from 15 residues. Germline V CDR1 and CDR2: SGDLS, YYNGEE. V lost 0 bases and J lost 4, with 11 bases in between. CDR3 loop: CASSVVSGHYNEQFF. The DNA of the CDR3 is TGTGCCAGCAGCGTAGTCAGCGGGCATTACAATGAGCAGTTCTTC.

The J gene is TRBJ2-5, the V gene TRBV6-2 or TRBV6-3, with TRBD1 matching 11 bases. V lost 3 bases, J lost 11 bases, and 11 bases stayed unmatched. The length of the CDR3 is 15 residues. Germline lookup yields CDR1 MNHEY and CDR2 SVGEGT. The CDR3 is CASSYSGTGGNEQYF. In DNA, the CDR3 is TGTGCCAGCAGTTATTCTGGGACAGGGGGGAATGAGCAGTACTTC.

As for this clonotype: This may be a read error: a much more frequent sequence differs by one nucleotide. The chain carries TRBV29-1 and TRBJ2-1, with D maybe TRBD2 (5 bases). Germline lookup yields CDR1 SQVTM and CDR2 ANQGSEA. The CDR3 is 14 residues long. The CDR3 here is CGVRVSSGIDEQFF. The CDR3 coding sequence is TGCGGCGTTAGAGTTAGCTCCGGGATTGATGAGCAGTTCTTC.

A remark on this clonotype: A read error may explain this, as a much larger clone is one base away. V is TRBV5-6 and J is TRBJ2-1; TRBD1 agrees at 9 bases. This CDR3 spans 16 amino acids. Germline V gene lookup returns CDR1 SGHDT and CDR2 YYEEEE. The CDR3, as DNA: TGTGCCAGCAGCTTGGGAGCCGGGACAGGGAACAATGGGCAGTTCTTC. Amino acids: CASSLGAGTGNNGQFF.

The chain employs TRBV7-6 and TRBJ2-1; 9 positions match TRBD2. CDR3 length: 15 amino acids. Germline V gives CDR1 SGHVS, CDR2 FNYEAQ. The ends lost 5 bases at V and 8 bases at J; junction bases unmatched: 10. The CDR3 nucleotides are TGTGCCAGCAGCCCGATGGCGGGAGGGTTGCATGAGCAGTTCTTC. It specifies CASSPMAGGLHEQFF.

This clonotype was found a few times. The DNA of the CDR3 is TGCGCCAGCAGCTTGGACACCGACGACGCCCAGTACTTC. Translation gives CASSLDTDDAQYF. The J gene is TRBJ2-7, the V gene TRBV5-1, with D unresolved. V lost 0 bases, J lost 10 bases, and 14 bases lay in between. Germline CDR1 and CDR2: SGHRS and YFSETQ. This CDR3 comprises 13 residues.

This clonotype was found a few times. The rearrangement links TRBV9 to TRBJ1-5; 9 bases fit TRBD1. J lost 6 bases, V lost 4 bases, and 5 bases had no gene match. CDR1 and CDR2 from the germline V gene are SGDLS and YYNGEE. The CDR3 loop spans 14 amino acids. The CDR3 here is CASSSGTGTQPQHF. As DNA, the CDR3 is TGTGCCAGCAGCTCCGGGACAGGGACTCAGCCCCAGCATTTT.

The gene calls are TRBV7-9 and TRBJ2-1; 9 nucleotides agree with TRBD1. In germline, CDR1 is SEHNR, CDR2 FQNEAQ (reference sequence). V trimming: 7 bases; J trimming: 3 bases; junction bases outside the gene matches: 7. This CDR3 has 15 amino acids. The CDR3 loop is CASNQGQGFYNEQFF. In nucleotides, the CDR3 is TGTGCCAGCAACCAGGGACAGGGTTTCTACAATGAGCAGTTCTTC. The full variable domain, completed using reference TRBV7-9 and TRBJ2-1, is DTGVSQNPRHKITKRGQNVTFRCDPISEHNRLYWYRQTLGQGPEFLTYFQNEAQLEKSRLLSDRFSAERPKGSFSTLEIQRTEQGDSAMYLCASNQGQGFYNEQFFGPGTRLTVL.

This clonotype was detected only once. Compared with germline, one end of the junction differs, possibly owing to a read error. The V and J genes are TRBV4-1 and TRBJ1-2; no reliable D call. CDR3 size: 15 residues. Per the germline V gene, CDR1 is MGHRA and CDR2 is YSYEKL. This CDR3 reads CASRQDPDGFYGYTF. The CDR3 bases are TGCGCCAGCAGACAAGATCCGGATGGCTTCTATGGCTACACCTTC.

This rearrangement joins TRBV14 to TRBJ2-3; no firm D call. The CDR3 covers 15 residues. Germline loops: CDR1 SGHDN, CDR2 FVKESK. V was pared by 4 bases and J by 0 bases, with 11 bases between. The CDR3 coding sequence is TGTGCCAGCAGCCGAAGACCACCAAGCACAGATACGCAGTATTTT. Its protein is CASSRRPPSTDTQYF.

The chain carries TRBV6-1 and TRBJ2-4; D is uncertain. The CDR3 runs to 12 residues. V lost 3 bases and J lost 3, with 3 bases in between. Germline V CDR1 and CDR2: MNHNS, SASEGT. The CDR3 region has the DNA TGTGCCAGCAGTGAGGGCAAAAACATTCAGTACTTC. It is translated as CASSEGKNIQYF.

The chain couples TRBV28 to TRBJ2-4; 10 bases match TRBD1. Germline CDR1 is MDHEN and CDR2 is SYDVKM. V dropped 5 bases and J dropped 1; count of bases not matched to a gene: 5. This CDR3 has 16 residues. Here the CDR3 reads CASSLRDRGAKNIQYF. CDR3 DNA sequence: TGTGCCAGCAGTCTCCGGGACAGGGGTGCCAAAAACATTCAGTACTTC.